This TCR beta chain was sequenced for a study of regulatory T cells in long-lasting Graves disease. Construction of TCR beta libraries relied on iRepertoire HTBI primers and on Arm-PCR targeting CDR3 regions. TCRdb reanalysed the multiplex PCR reads using MiXCR and keeps one entry per CDR3 protein. Here the sample spans some 500,000 distinct CDR3 sequences, less than 15% being singletons. Germline CDR1 MNHEY, CDR2 SVGAGI. V lost 4 bases and J lost 1, with 11 bases in between. The CDR3 spans 15 residues. The time point: newly diagnosed GD, antithyroid drugs for less than 3 months. After RNA was extracted from PBMCs, the TCR library was made from it. This sample was shared with a second study, whose subject was T cells in Graves' hyperthyroidism and ophthalmopathy. As reported in that work: Most clonotypes that expanded in the thyroid above 0.001 also showed up in blood.

This receptor was identified in a man younger than 45 with Graves disease. The gene calls are TRBV6-5 and TRBJ2-1; TRBD2 might be the D (6 bases). The sample consisted of peripheral blood mononuclear cells (PBMCs), taken at new diagnosis, from a patient treated with antithyroid drugs. CDR3 DNA sequence: TGTGCCAGCAGTTCGTATGGGAGGTCCTACAATGAGCAGTTCTTC. Residues: CASSSYGRSYNEQFF.